The clone carrying this T cell receptor (beta chain) was seen only once. Other DNA sequences of this sample code for an identical CDR3. In the authors' workflow: Quantification of nucleated cells was approximated via reference gene primer amplification. Here immunoSEQ multiplex PCR was the method, and the copy in TCRdb shows in-frame clones only, minus some. The DNA was the basis for D and trimming; V, J and clone size are from that table. The data show some 200,000 clones, with approximately 82% seen just once and about 5.5% held by the top ten. This specimen comes from a study of blood T cell repertoires in COVID-19. The wider study: The analysed material was cDNA or gDNA that came from T cells, B-cell-depleted T cells, or PBMCs.

Germline CDR1 LGHNA, CDR2 YSLEER. Unmatched junction bases numbered 2, after V lost 0 bases and J lost 7 bases. This CDR3 is built from 15 residues. Participants came from roughly 24 US areas, aged about 18 to 100 years. Membership in each cohort depended on participant-reported clinical history. V and J are TRBV4-3 and TRBJ2-1, with 11 positions matching TRBD2. The receptor comes from a woman between 55 and 75 years old with acute COVID-19. The sample was PBMCs or T cells enriched from blood (not recorded which). The CDR3 loop reads CASSQELAGVNEQFF. The CDR3 DNA is TGCGCCAGCAGCCAAGAACTAGCGGGAGTTAATGAGCAGTTCTTC.